This TCR beta chain emerged from a study of blood T cell repertoires in COVID-19. Study summary: Researchers got acute and convalescent COVID-19 samples from the United States, Italy and Spain. T cells, B-cell-depleted T cells, or PBMCs provided the cDNA or gDNA that served as material.

Authors' data handling: Nucleated cell counts were estimated from reference gene primer amplification. Data came from immunoSEQ multiplex PCR; TCRdb stores just in-frame clones and leaves some out. From that table come the V and J calls and clone size; the DNA was used to work out D and trimming. The sample has over 60,000 clones, roughly 81% seen once; the top ten hold 9.2%. Germline CDR1 and CDR2: SGHDT and YYEEEE. Trimming took off 1 base at V and 5 bases at J, with 7 bases between the two ends. There are 12 residues in the CDR3. This clone occurred a few times. This chain uses TRBV5-6 with TRBJ2-7, with D tentatively TRBD2 (5 bases). The sequenced material came from peripheral blood. This clonotype was sampled from a human donor in a cohort sampled during active COVID-19. The CDR3 sequence: CASSLFGDEQYF. Written as DNA, the CDR3 is TGTGCCAGCAGCTTGTTCGGGGACGAGCAGTACTTC.